Shown below are 8 T cell receptor beta chains from a single sample sequenced in a study of T-cell memory formation after mild COVID-19. One entry per CDR3 protein, called by TCRdb with MiXCR from the 5' RACE reads. Here the sample spans 500,000 to 550,000 distinct CDR3 sequences, around 21% being singletons. Sample: PBMCs or a T cell subset sorted from them (not recorded which). The receptors were gathered from an adult woman who had mild COVID-19 (a few samples of this study predate the infection). Cell type and time point are not known.

This rearrangement joins TRBV20-1 to TRBJ1-1; no definite D call. The V end lost 3 bases, the J end lost 0 bases, and 17 bases lay between the germline ends. The CDR3 covers 16 residues. Germline V gene sequence: CDR1 DFQATT, CDR2 SNEGSKA (reference sequence). As DNA, the CDR3 is TGCAGTGCTAGGCCCTCCGGGAAGATTATGAACACTGAAGCTTTCTTT. Amino acid sequence: CSARPSGKIMNTEAFF.

This clonotype was observed many times. The chain has TRBV4-1 and TRBJ1-1; D possibly corresponds to TRBD1 (5 bases). CDR3 size: 15 residues. Germline V gene data show CDR1 as MGHRA and CDR2 as YSYEKL. Trimming stripped 0 bases from V and 4 bases from J, with 12 bases between. The CDR3 sequence is CASSQDGGMSTEAFF. DNA of the CDR3: TGCGCCAGCAGCCAAGACGGGGGGATGAGCACTGAAGCTTTCTTT.

This chain joins TRBV19 and TRBJ2-5; D tentatively reads TRBD1 or TRBD2 (5 bases each). V was clipped by 3 bases and J by 5 bases, with 16 bases between them. In germline, CDR1 is LNHDA, CDR2 SQIVND (reference sequence). This CDR3 contains 15 residues. CDR3 nucleotides: TGTGCCAGTAGTATGGGACCGGGGCCGAGGGAGACCCAGTACTTC. This codes for CASSMGPGPRETQYF.

This clonotype was observed a few times. The chain uses TRBV7-2 and TRBJ2-3; D gene ambiguous. CDR1 is SGHTA, CDR2 FQGNSA, per germline. Trimming pared 0 bases from V and 0 bases from J, leaving 7 bases between. The CDR3 loop spans 15 amino acids. The CDR3 region has the DNA TGTGCCAGCAGCTTAGCGCATTTAAGCACAGATACGCAGTATTTT. Translated: CASSLAHLSTDTQYF. Full variable domain (outside the CDR3, taken from reference TRBV7-2 and TRBJ2-3): GAGVSQSPSNKVTEKGKDVELRCDPISGHTALYWYRQSLGQGLEFLIYFQGNSAPDKSGLPSDRFSAERTGGSVSTLTIQRTQQEDSAVYLCASSLAHLSTDTQYFGPGTRLTVL.

This clonotype appeared a few times. This chain uses TRBV20-1 with TRBJ2-7; 11 bases match TRBD2. The germline V gene encodes CDR1 DFQATT and CDR2 SNEGSKA (reference sequence). V trimming: 6 bases; J trimming: 7 bases; junction bases outside the gene matches: 11. The CDR3 contains 14 residues. CDR3 region: CSASPTSGSREQYF. DNA of the CDR3: TGCAGTGCCTCCCCAACTAGCGGGAGCCGAGAGCAGTACTTC.

This sequence joins TRBV4-1 and TRBJ1-6; D not certain. Looked up from germline, CDR1 is MGHRA and CDR2 is YSYEKL. Trimming pared 6 bases from V and 7 bases from J, leaving 16 bases between. This CDR3 is built from 15 residues. The CDR3 here is CASRRVGGKNSPLHF. CDR3 nucleotides: TGCGCCAGCAGGCGAGTCGGAGGAAAGAATTCACCCCTCCACTTT.

The J gene is TRBJ2-1, the V gene TRBV18; D might be TRBD2 (7 bases). CDR3 size: 16 residues. Trimming cost V 0 bases and J 2 bases, with 11 bases left between them. Germline values: CDR1 KGHSH, CDR2 LQKENI. In DNA form, the CDR3 reads TGTGCCAGCTCACCACCGGGGGGGCTTACCTACAATGAGCAGTTCTTC. This codes for CASSPPGGLTYNEQFF.

The chain links TRBV5-5 to TRBJ2-1, with D maybe TRBD1 (5 bases). CDR1 SGHKS and CDR2 YYEKEE come from the germline V gene (reference sequence). The CDR3 spans 14 residues. V was trimmed by 5 bases and J by 7 bases, leaving 16 bases between them. The CDR3 DNA is TGTGCCAGCAGTTCTGGGGCCTTGGGGAATGAGCAGTTCTTC. This gives the protein CASSSGALGNEQFF.